This TCR beta chain was recorded in a study of shared clonotypes between healthy human individuals. The CDR3 runs 13 residues. V dropped 6 bases and J dropped 3 bases, with 14 bases sitting between them. Per the germline V gene, CDR1 is SQVTM and CDR2 is ANQGSEA. With respect to this clone: The same CDR3 arises from other DNA sequences in this sample as well.

Sorted-subset replicate PCRs used about 200 ng DNA, about 30,000 T cell genomes. Using immunoSEQ multiplex PCR, the repertoire was profiled, and TCRdb retains in-frame clones only, with some absent. The profile shows approximately 700,000 clones, 60% to 75% of them singletons. Sample: memory CD4+ T cells sorted from blood. Subset in this sample: CD45RA-negative fraction. V and J are TRBV29-1 and TRBJ1-1; maybe TRBD1 (5 bases). This TCR was recovered from a woman aged 25 to 39 in good health. The DNA for the CDR3 is TGCAGCGTAGCGGGGACGGCTTACACTGAAGCTTTCTTT. Amino acids: CSVAGTAYTEAFF.